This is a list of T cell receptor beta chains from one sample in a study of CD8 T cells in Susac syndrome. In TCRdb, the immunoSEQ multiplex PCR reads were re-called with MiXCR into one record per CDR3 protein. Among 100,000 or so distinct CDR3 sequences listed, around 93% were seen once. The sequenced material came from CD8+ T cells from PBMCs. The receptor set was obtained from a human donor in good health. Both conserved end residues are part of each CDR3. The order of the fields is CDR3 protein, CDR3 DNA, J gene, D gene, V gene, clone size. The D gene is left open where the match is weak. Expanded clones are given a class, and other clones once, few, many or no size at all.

CASSPVTSGLGLNYEQYF,TGTGCCAGCAGCCCCGTAACCTCGGGACTAGGGCTCAATTACGAGCAGTACTTC,TRBJ2-7,TRBD2,TRBV4-2,NA
CSFRTANTEAFF,TGCAGCTTCCGGACGGCGAACACTGAAGCTTTCTTT,TRBJ1-1,NA,TRBV29-1,NA
CSVLGDYGYTF,TGCAGCGTACTAGGGGACTATGGCTACACCTTC,TRBJ1-2,NA,TRBV29-1,NA
CASSLFDVQSFGYTF,TGTGCCAGCAGCTTATTTGACGTCCAGTCGTTTGGCTACACCTTC,TRBJ1-2,NA,TRBV7-9,once
CASSLTWQQEYYNSPLHF,TGTGCCAGCAGCTTAACGTGGCAGCAAGAATACTATAATTCACCCCTCCACTTT,TRBJ1-6,NA,TRBV7-3,NA
CASSEWGQGTEAFF,TGTGCCAGCAGTGAGTGGGGGCAGGGTACTGAAGCTTTCTTT,TRBJ1-1,NA,TRBV2,NA
CASSLGIVNTEAFF,TGCGCCAGCAGCTTGGGGATTGTGAACACTGAAGCTTTCTTT,TRBJ1-1,NA,TRBV5-1,few
CSARDAEGAGREQYF,TGCAGTGCTAGAGATGCGGAGGGGGCGGGCCGCGAGCAGTACTTC,TRBJ2-7,NA,TRBV20-1,NA
CASSPQAPKTQYF,TGTGCCAGCAGCCCTCAGGCCCCCAAGACCCAGTACTTC,TRBJ2-5,NA,TRBV6-2/TRBV6-3,NA
CASSREGLDTEAFF,TGTGCCAGCAGCAGAGAGGGGTTGGACACTGAAGCTTTCTTT,TRBJ1-1,NA,TRBV6-2/TRBV6-3,NA
CASTLGGGEETQYF,TGTGCCAGCACCCTAGGAGGGGGCGAAGAGACCCAGTACTTC,TRBJ2-5,NA,TRBV12-3/TRBV12-4,NA
CASSSVRLGGLFF,TGTGCCAGCAGCTCGGTACGTCTCGGGGGCCTGTTTTTT,TRBJ1-4,NA,TRBV7-9,NA
CASSPTGTGWREQYF,TGTGCCAGCAGCCCGACCGGGACAGGGTGGCGGGAGCAGTACTTC,TRBJ2-7,TRBD1,TRBV9,NA
CATSDAGTTLQETQYF,TGTGCCACCAGTGACGCCGGGACTACCTTACAAGAGACCCAGTACTTC,TRBJ2-5,TRBD2,TRBV24-1,NA
CASSFSREGRDTQYF,TGCGCCAGCAGCTTCTCACGGGAGGGGAGGGATACGCAGTATTTT,TRBJ2-3,TRBD2,TRBV5-1,NA
CASSFAVSGGSYEQYF,TGTGCCAGCAGTTTTGCCGTTTCGGGGGGGTCCTACGAGCAGTACTTC,TRBJ2-7,TRBD2,TRBV28,NA
CAARPPAMNTEAFF,TGTGCCGCGCGACCCCCGGCGATGAACACTGAAGCTTTCTTT,TRBJ1-1,NA,TRBV19,NA
CASRGPGTGANVLTF,TGTGCCAGCAGGGGACCCGGTACTGGGGCCAACGTCCTGACTTTC,TRBJ2-6,NA,TRBV6-1,NA
CASSPSRGFPHEQFF,TGTGCCAGCAGTCCCTCGCGGGGTTTCCCACATGAGCAGTTCTTC,TRBJ2-1,NA,TRBV28,once
CASSPLARDGYTF,TGTGCCAGCAGCCCTCTCGCTCGGGATGGCTACACCTTC,TRBJ1-2,NA,TRBV14,NA
CASRKIRDLNTEAFF,TGTGCCAGTAGGAAAATTCGGGACTTGAACACTGAAGCTTTCTTT,TRBJ1-1,NA,TRBV19,NA
CAWSVRRLAKNIQYF,TGTGCCTGGAGTGTACGGCGACTAGCCAAAAACATTCAGTACTTC,TRBJ2-4,NA,TRBV30,NA
CASSSGTPRMNTEAFF,TGTGCCAGCAGCTCAGGGACACCTAGAATGAACACTGAAGCTTTCTTT,TRBJ1-1,NA,TRBV7-3,NA
CASSRHDSPNTGELFF,TGCGCCAGCAGCCGACATGACAGCCCGAACACCGGGGAGCTGTTTTTT,TRBJ2-2,NA,TRBV5-1,NA
CASSLGRAHYGYTF,TGTGCCAGCAGCTTGGGTAGGGCCCATTATGGCTACACCTTC,TRBJ1-2,NA,TRBV7-8,NA
CSASGQGRTEAFF,TGCAGTGCTAGCGGACAGGGACGCACTGAAGCTTTCTTT,TRBJ1-1,TRBD1,TRBV20-1,once